This T cell receptor (beta chain) was found in a study of glioma-infiltrating T cells after dendritic cell vaccination. Indicated time point: after dendritic cell vaccination, including at tumor progression/relapse. Assay used: immunoSEQ multiplex PCR; TCRdb lists only in-frame clones, some missing. The data show approximately 50,000 clones, approximately 91% seen once. V was clipped by 6 bases and J by 7 bases; unmatched bases: 15. CDR1 SGHTA and CDR2 FQGNSA come from the germline V gene. This CDR3 spans 16 amino acids. The source was blood, collected after dendritic cell vaccination. The rearrangement uses TRBV7-2 and TRBJ2-1; TRBD2 agrees at 7 bases. The sequence came from a human donor with glioblastoma. Here the CDR3 reads CASRPRRGGGRNEQFF. The CDR3 coding sequence is TGTGCCAGCAGGCCCCGTCGCGGGGGAGGGAGGAATGAGCAGTTCTTC.